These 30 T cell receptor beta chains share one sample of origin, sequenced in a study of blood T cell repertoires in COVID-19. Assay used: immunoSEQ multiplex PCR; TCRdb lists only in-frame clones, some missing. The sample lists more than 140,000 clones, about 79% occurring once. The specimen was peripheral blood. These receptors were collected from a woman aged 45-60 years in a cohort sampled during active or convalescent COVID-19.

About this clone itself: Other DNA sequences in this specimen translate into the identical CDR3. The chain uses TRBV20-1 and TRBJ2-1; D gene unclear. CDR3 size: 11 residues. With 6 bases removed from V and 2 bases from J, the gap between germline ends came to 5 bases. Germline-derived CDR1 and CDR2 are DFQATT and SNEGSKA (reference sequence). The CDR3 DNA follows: TGCAGTGCCCCCACCTACAATGAGCAGTTCTTC. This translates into CSAPTYNEQFF.

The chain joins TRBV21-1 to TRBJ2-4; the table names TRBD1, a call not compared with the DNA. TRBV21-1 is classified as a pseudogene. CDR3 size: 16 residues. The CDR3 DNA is TGTGCCAGCAGCGAGATTCCGGGACAGGGCAAAAACATTCAGTACTTC. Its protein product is CASSEIPGQGKNIQYF.

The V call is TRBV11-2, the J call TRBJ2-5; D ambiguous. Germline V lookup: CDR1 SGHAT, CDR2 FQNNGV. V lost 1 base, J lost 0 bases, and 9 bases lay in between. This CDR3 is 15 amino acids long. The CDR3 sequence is CASSLAVFNQETQYF. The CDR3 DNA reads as TGTGCCAGCAGCTTAGCAGTTTTCAACCAAGAGACCCAGTACTTC.

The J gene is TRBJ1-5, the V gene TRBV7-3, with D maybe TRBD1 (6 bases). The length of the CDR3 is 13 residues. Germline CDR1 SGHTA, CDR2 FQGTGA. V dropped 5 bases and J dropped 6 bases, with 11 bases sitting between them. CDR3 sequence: CASSPFRGQPQHF. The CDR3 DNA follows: TGTGCCAGCAGCCCCTTCAGGGGTCAGCCCCAGCATTTT.

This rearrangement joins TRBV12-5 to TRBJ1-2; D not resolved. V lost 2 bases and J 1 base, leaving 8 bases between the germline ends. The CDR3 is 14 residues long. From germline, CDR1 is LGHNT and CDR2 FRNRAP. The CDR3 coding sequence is TGTGCTAGTGGTTTGAAACAGTTTAACTATGGCTACACCTTC. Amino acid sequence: CASGLKQFNYGYTF.

CDR3 sequence (DNA): TGTGCCATCAGCCCAGGGTTGTCTAATGAAAAACTGTTTTTT. It translates to CAISPGLSNEKLFF. The V gene is TRBV10-3, the J gene TRBJ1-4; possible D gene TRBD1, 5 bases. Germline V gene lookup returns CDR1 ENHRY and CDR2 SYGVKD. This CDR3 is 14 amino acids long. With 6 bases removed from V and 3 bases from J, the gap between germline ends came to 11 bases.

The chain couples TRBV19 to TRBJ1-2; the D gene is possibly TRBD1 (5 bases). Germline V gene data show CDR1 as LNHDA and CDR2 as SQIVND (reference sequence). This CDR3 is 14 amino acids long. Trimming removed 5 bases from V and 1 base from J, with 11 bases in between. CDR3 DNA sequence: TGTGCCAGTAGTCTCGAGACAGTTAACTATGGCTACACCTTC. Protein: CASSLETVNYGYTF. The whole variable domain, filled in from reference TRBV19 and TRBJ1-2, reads DGGITQSPKYLFRKEGQNVTLSCEQNLNHDAMYWYRQDPGQGLRLIYYSQIVNDFQKGDIAEGYSVSREKKESFPLTVTSAQKNPTAFYLCASSLETVNYGYTFGSGTRLTVV.

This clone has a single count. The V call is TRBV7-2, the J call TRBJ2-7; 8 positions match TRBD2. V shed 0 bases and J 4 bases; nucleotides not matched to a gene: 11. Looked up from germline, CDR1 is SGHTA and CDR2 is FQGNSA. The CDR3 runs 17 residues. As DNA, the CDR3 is TGTGCCAGCAGCTTAGCCCAGGCGGGGGGACCGGTTTACGAGCAGTACTTC. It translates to CASSLAQAGGPVYEQYF.

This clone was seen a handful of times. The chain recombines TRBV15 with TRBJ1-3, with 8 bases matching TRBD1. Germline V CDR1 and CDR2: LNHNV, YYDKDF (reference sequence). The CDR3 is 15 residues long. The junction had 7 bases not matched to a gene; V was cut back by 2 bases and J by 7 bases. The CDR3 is CATSRTRTGLNTIYF. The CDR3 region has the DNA TGTGCCACCAGCAGAACCCGGACAGGGCTGAACACCATATATTTT.

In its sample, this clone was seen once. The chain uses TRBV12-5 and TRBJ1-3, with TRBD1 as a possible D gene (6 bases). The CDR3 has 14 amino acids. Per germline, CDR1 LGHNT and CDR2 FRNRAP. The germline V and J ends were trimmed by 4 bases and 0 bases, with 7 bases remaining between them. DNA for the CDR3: TGTGCTAGTGGTTCGGGACACTCTGGAAACACCATATATTTT. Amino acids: CASGSGHSGNTIYF.

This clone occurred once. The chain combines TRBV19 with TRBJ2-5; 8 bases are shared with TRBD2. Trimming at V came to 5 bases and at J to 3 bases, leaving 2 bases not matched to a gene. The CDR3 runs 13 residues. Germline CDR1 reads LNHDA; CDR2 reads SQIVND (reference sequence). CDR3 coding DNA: TGTGCCAGTAGTCGAGCGGGGGAAGAGACCCAGTACTTC. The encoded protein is CASSRAGEETQYF.

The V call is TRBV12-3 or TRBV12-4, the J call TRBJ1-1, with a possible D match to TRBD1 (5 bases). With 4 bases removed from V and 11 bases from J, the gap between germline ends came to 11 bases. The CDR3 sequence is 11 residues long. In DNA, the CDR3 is TGTGCCAGCAGTTCCTCGGGGGGGGCTTTCTTT. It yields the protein CASSSSGGAFF.

The CDR3 DNA reads TGTGCCAGCAGGATGGACAGGGCGAGGGAGCAGTTCTTC. Translated, it gives CASRMDRAREQFF. The chain has TRBV6-5 and TRBJ2-1, with 8 bases fitting TRBD1. The CDR3 has 13 residues. Trimming removed 6 bases from V and 10 bases from J; junction bases left unmatched: 8. The V gene's germline CDR1 is MNHEY and CDR2 SVGAGI.

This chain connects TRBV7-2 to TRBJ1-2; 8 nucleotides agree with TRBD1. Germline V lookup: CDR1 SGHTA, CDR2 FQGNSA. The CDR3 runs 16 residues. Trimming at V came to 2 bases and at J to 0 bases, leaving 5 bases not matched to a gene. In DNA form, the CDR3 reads TGTGCCAGCAGCTTATCCCCGGGACAGGCTAACTATGGCTACACCTTC. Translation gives CASSLSPGQANYGYTF.

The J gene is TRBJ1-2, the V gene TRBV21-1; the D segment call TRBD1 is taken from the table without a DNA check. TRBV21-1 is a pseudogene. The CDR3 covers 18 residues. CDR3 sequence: CASSKALSPPHRGPGYTF. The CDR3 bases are TGTGCCAGCAGCAAAGCGCTTTCTCCCCCGCACAGGGGGCCTGGCTACACCTTC.

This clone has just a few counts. This CDR3 reads CASSSPDSNEQFF. The DNA for the CDR3 is TGTGCCAGCAGCTCCCCTGACTCCAATGAGCAGTTCTTC. The V call is TRBV11-3, the J call TRBJ2-1; unclear D gene. Germline CDR1 and CDR2: SGHNT and YENEEA. This CDR3 region has 13 residues. Trimming removed 4 bases at V and 6 bases at J, with 10 bases between.

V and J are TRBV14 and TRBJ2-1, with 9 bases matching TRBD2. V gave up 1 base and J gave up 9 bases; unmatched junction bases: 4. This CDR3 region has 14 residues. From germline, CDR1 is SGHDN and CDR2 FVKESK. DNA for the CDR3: TGTGCCAGCAGCCAAGCGCTAGCGGGGACTGAGCAGTTCTTC. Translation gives CASSQALAGTEQFF.

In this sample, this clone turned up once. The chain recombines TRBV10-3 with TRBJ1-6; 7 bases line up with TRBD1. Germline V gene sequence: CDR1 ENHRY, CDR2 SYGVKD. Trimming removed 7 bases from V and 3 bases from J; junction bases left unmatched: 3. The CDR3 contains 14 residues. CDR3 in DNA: TGTGCCATCACTTCAGGGGGCTATAATTCACCCCTCCACTTT. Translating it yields CAITSGGYNSPLHF.

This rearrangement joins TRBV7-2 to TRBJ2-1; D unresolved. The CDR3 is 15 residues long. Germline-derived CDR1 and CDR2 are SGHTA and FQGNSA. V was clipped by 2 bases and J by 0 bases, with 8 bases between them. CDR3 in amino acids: CASSLSSGSYNEQFF. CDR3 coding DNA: TGTGCCAGCAGCTTAAGCTCCGGCTCCTACAATGAGCAGTTCTTC. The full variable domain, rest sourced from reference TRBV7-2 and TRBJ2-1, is GAGVSQSPSNKVTEKGKDVELRCDPISGHTALYWYRQSLGQGLEFLIYFQGNSAPDKSGLPSDRFSAERTGGSVSTLTIQRTQQEDSAVYLCASSLSSGSYNEQFFGPGTRLTVL.

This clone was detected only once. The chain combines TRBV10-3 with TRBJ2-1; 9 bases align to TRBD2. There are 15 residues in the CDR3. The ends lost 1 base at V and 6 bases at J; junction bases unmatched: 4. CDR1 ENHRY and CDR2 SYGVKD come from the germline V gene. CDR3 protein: CAISEFGSGGNEQFF. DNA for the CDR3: TGTGCCATCAGTGAGTTTGGTAGCGGGGGCAATGAGCAGTTCTTC.

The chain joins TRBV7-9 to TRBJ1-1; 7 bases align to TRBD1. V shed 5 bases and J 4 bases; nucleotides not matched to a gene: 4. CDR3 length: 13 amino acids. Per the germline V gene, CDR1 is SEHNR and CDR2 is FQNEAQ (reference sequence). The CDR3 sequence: CASSPNRGTEAFF. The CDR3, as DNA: TGTGCCAGCAGCCCTAACAGGGGCACTGAAGCTTTCTTT.

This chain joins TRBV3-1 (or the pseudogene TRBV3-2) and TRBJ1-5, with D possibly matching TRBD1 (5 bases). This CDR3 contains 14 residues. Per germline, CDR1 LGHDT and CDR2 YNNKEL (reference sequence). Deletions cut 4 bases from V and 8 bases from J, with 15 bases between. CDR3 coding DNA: TGTGCCAGCAGCCCCCGCGGGGGGTCGGAGCCCCAGCATTTT. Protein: CASSPRGGSEPQHF.

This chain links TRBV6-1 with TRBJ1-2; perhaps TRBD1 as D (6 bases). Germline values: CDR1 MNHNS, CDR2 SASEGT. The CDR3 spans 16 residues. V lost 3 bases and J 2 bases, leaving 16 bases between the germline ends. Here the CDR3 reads CASSDETGKSNYGYTF. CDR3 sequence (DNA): TGTGCCAGCAGTGATGAGACAGGAAAATCGAACTATGGCTACACCTTC.

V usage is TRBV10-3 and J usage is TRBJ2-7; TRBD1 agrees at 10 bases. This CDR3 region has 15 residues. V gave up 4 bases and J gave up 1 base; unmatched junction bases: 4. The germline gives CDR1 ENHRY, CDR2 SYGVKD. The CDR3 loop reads CAISGRDRGSYEQYF. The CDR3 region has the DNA TGTGCCATCAGTGGCCGGGACAGGGGTTCCTACGAGCAGTACTTC.

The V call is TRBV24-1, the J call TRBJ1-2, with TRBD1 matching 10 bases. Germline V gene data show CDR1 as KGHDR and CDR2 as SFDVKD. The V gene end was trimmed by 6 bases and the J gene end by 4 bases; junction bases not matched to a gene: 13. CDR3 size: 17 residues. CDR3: CATSSGTGDFLSYGYTF. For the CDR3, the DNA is TGTGCCACCAGTTCCGGGACAGGGGATTTCTTGAGCTATGGCTACACCTTC.

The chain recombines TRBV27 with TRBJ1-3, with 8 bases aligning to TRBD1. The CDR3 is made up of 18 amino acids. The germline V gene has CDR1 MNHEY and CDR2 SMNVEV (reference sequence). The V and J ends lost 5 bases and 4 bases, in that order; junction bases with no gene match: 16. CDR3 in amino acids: CASSKRGTGRLEGNTIYF. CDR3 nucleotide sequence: TGTGCCAGCAGTAAACGTGGGACAGGCCGGTTGGAGGGAAACACCATATATTTT.

This chain's CDR3 is CATSDGLPTDTQYF. CDR3 sequence (DNA): TGTGCCACCAGTGACGGACTACCCACAGATACGCAGTATTTT. V and J are TRBV24-1 and TRBJ2-3; a possible D gene is TRBD2 (6 bases). The germline gives CDR1 KGHDR, CDR2 SFDVKD. Trimming took off 4 bases at V and 2 bases at J, with 9 bases between the two ends. The length of the CDR3 is 14 residues.

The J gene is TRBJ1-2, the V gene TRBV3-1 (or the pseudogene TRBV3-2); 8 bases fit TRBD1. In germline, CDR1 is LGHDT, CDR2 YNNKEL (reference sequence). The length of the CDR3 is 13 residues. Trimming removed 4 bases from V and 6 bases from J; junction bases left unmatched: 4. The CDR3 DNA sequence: TGTGCCAGCAGCCTGACAGGGGTGGATGGCTACACCTTC. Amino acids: CASSLTGVDGYTF.

The CDR3 spells CASSPAGLSSYEQYF. The CDR3, as DNA: TGTGCCAGCAGCCCAGCGGGCCTTAGCTCCTACGAGCAGTACTTC. The chain couples TRBV5-5 to TRBJ2-7; D may be TRBD2 (6 bases). The V gene's germline CDR1 is SGHKS and CDR2 YYEKEE (reference sequence). V lost 4 bases to trimming and J lost 0 bases, with 14 bases between them. The CDR3 length is 15 residues. The entire variable domain, with the rest obtained from reference TRBV5-5 and TRBJ2-7, is as follows: DAGVTQSPTHLIKTRGQQVTLRCSPISGHKSVSWYQQVLGQGPQFIFQYYEKEERGRGNFPDRFSARQFPNYSSELNVNALLLGDSALYLCASSPAGLSSYEQYFGPGTRLTVT.

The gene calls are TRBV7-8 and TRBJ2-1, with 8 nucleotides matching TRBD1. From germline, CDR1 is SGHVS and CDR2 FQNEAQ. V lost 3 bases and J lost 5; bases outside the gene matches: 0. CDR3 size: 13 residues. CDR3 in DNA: TGTGCCAGCAGCTTGGGACAGGACAATGAGCAGTTCTTC. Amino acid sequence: CASSLGQDNEQFF. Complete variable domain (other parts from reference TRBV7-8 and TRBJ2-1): GAGVSQSPRYKVAKRGQDVALRCDPISGHVSLFWYQQALGQGPEFLTYFQNEAQLDKSGLPSDRFFAERPEGSVSTLKIQRTQQEDSAVYLCASSLGQDNEQFFGPGTRLTVL.